The rows below give T cell receptor beta chains drawn from one sample of a study of control samples from healthy donors and cancer patients. Sequencing was performed with immunoSEQ multiplex PCR; in TCRdb, only in-frame clones are kept and a portion is missing. The profile shows roughly 49,000 clones, 88% of them singletons. The sample consisted of PBMCs. Source of these receptors: a man aged 50 to 59 with head and neck cancer. CDR3s include the opening cysteine and the closing phenylalanine or tryptophan.

TRBV2	12	TRBJ2-1	CASSERWTEQFF
TRBV11-2	14	TRBJ2-3	CASSLAVFTDTQYF
TRBV7-2	15	TRBJ2-2	CASSLEWGNTGELFF
TRBV4-2	15	TRBJ2-5	CASRGSRGDKETQYF
TRBV20-1	14	TRBJ1-2	CSASTYGVNYGYTF
TRBV15	16	TRBJ1-1	CATKLDEGVMNTEAFF
TRBV19	15	TRBJ1-5	CASSSQGFVYQPQHF
TRBV24-1	18	TRBJ2-5	CATSDSLTGDTGQETQYF
TRBV11-2	14	TRBJ2-2	CASREGRITGELFF
TRBV12-1	11	TRBJ2-7	CASSLEGGQYF
TRBV28	13	TRBJ1-2	CAHAEALLSGYTF
TRBV7-2	16	TRBJ2-2	CASSSPTSGNTGELFF
TRBV5-4	15	TRBJ2-7	CASSRQRDNQYEQYF
TRBV12-3/TRBV12-4	12	TRBJ2-7	CASSSGAYEQYF
TRBV25-1	13	TRBJ2-1	CASRPKQRDEQFF
TRBV28	15	TRBJ2-5	CASSPGGGLQETQYF
TRBV5-1	16	TRBJ2-3	CASSGGALTSTDTQYF
TRBV9	14	TRBJ2-2	CASSSRTRTGELFF
TRBV18	16	TRBJ2-3	CASSPGTGGSTDTQYF
TRBV15	14	TRBJ1-3	CATSGSSSGNTIYF